This T cell receptor (beta chain) was obtained from a study of tumor-infiltrating lymphocytes in oesophageal squamous cell carcinoma. TCRdb itself ran the PCR reads through MiXCR, one entry per CDR3 protein. The table includes under 20,000 distinct CDR3 sequences, 30% to 50% detected once. Per the germline V gene, CDR1 is SGHVT and CDR2 is SQSDAQ. Trimming cost V 6 bases and J 4 bases, with 12 bases left between them. This CDR3 region has 13 residues. The clonotype originates from a male donor with esophageal squamous cell carcinoma. The material sequenced was blood. The chain links TRBV7-4 to TRBJ1-2, with a possible D match to TRBD1 (6 bases). CDR3 protein: CASRLPGVYGYTF. The CDR3, as DNA: TGTGCCAGCAGGTTACCAGGGGTCTATGGCTACACCTTC.